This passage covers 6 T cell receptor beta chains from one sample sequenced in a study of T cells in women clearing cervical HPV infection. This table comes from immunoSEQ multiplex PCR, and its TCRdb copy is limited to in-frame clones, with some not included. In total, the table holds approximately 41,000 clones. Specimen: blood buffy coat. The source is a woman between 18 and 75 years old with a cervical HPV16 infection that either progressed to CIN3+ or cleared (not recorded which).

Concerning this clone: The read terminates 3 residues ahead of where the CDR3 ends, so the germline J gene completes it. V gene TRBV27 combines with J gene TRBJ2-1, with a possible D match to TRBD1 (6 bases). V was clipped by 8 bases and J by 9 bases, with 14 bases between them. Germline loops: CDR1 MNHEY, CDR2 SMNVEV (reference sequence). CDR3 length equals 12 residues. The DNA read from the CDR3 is TGTGCCAGCGGAACAGGGATTGGTGAG. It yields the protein CASGTGIGE. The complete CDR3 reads CASGTGIGEQFF.

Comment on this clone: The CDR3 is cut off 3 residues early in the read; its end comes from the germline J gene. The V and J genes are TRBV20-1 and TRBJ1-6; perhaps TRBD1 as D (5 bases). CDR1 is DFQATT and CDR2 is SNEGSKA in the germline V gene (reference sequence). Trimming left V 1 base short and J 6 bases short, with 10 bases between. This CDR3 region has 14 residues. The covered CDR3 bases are TGCAGTGCTAGAGGACAGAGCCCTAATTCACCC. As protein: CSARGQSPNSP. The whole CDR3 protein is CSARGQSPNSPLHF.

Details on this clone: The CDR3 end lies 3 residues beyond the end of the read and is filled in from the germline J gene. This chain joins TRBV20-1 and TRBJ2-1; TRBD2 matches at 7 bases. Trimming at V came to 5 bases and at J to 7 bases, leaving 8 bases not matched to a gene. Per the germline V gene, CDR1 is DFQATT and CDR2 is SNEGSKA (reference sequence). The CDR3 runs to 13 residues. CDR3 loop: CSALGEGPNEQFF. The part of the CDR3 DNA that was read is TGCAGTGCTCTAGGGGAGGGTCCTAATGAG.

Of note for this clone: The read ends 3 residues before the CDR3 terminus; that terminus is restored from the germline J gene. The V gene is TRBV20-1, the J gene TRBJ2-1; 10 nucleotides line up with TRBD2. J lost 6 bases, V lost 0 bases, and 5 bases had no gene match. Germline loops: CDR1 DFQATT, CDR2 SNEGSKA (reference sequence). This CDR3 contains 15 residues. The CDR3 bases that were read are TGCAGTGCTAGAGATCTAGCGGGAGACCCCAATGAG. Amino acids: CSARDLAGDPNE. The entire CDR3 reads CSARDLAGDPNEQFF.

The sequenced CDR3 bases are TGCAGCACAGGGGGGGGGAATGAG. It is translated as CSTGGGNE. The complete CDR3 protein is CSTGGGNEQFF. The chain couples TRBV29-1 to TRBJ2-1, with D maybe TRBD1 (8 bases). Read coverage stops 3 residues before the CDR3 terminus; the germline J gene supplies the remainder. CDR1 and CDR2 from the germline V gene are SQVTM and ANQGSEA. Trimming shortened V by 8 bases and J by 7 bases, and 12 bases separated the two germline ends. The CDR3 extends over 11 amino acids.

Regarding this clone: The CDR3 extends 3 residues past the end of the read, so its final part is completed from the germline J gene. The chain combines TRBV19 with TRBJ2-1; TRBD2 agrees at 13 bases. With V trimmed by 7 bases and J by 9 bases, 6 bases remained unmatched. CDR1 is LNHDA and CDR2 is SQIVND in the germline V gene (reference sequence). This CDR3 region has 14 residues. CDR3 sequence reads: CASKLAGGPGEQFF. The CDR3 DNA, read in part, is TGTGCCAGTAAACTAGCGGGGGGGCCGGGTGAG.